This is a list of T cell receptor beta chains from one sample in a study of regulatory T cells in long-lasting Graves disease. TCRdb fed the multiplex PCR reads into MiXCR, producing one record per CDR3 protein. The sample comprises 300,000 to 400,000 distinct CDR3 sequences, around 20% of which are singletons, and roughly 29% rests with the top ten. The source was peripheral blood mononuclear cells (PBMCs), collected when the disease was refractory, from a patient treated with antithyroid drugs. Receptor source: a female donor with Graves disease. CDR3s include the opening cysteine and the closing phenylalanine or tryptophan. The D gene is left open where the match is weak. A row's size may be missing; if present it is once, few, many or a size class.

TRBD1 TRBJ1-2 TRBV11-2 many TGTGCCAGCAGCTTAGGAACAGGGGGCTATGGTGGCTACACCTTC CASSLGTGGYGGYTF
NA TRBJ2-5 TRBV4-2 few TGTGCCAGCAGCCAAGAGCTCCGTACCGGGACGGGAGAGACCCAGTACTTC CASSQELRTGTGETQYF
TRBD1 TRBJ1-3 TRBV5-1 few TGCGCCAGCAGGCGAGGGTCAGGGGGCTTTGGAAACACCATATATTTT CASRRGSGGFGNTIYF
NA TRBJ2-2 TRBV6-5 NA TGTGCCAGCAGTTACACTTCCGGGAACACCGGGGAGCTGTTTTTT CASSYTSGNTGELFF
TRBD2 TRBJ2-1 TRBV12-3/TRBV12-4 NA TGTGCCAGCAGTCCGACTAGCGGCTCCTACAATGAGCAGTTCTTC CASSPTSGSYNEQFF
TRBD1 TRBJ1-2 TRBV19 many TGTGCCAGCAGTTGGGACAGGGCTAACTATGGCTACACCTTC CASSWDRANYGYTF
NA TRBJ1-1 TRBV7-7 NA TGTGCTAGCAGCCTAGGGACACACACTGAAGCTTTCTTT CASSLGTHTEAFF
NA TRBJ1-2 TRBV24-1 many TGTGCCACCAGTGATCGAGGAGTTAACTATGGCTACACCTTC CATSDRGVNYGYTF
TRBD1 TRBJ2-3 TRBV3-1 NA TGTGCCAGCAGCCCCGGGACAGGGGAGGCAGATACGCAGTATTTT CASSPGTGEADTQYF
NA TRBJ1-1 TRBV6-5 many TGTGCCAGCAGTTTTGGGTGGACTGAAGCTTTCTTT CASSFGWTEAFF
NA TRBJ1-1 TRBV30 once TGTGCCTGGAATGGGGCGGGCACTGAAGCTCTCTTT CAWNGAGTEALF
NA TRBJ1-5 TRBV30 many TGTGCCTGGGGTAACGACAGGAGTCAGCCCCAGCATTTT CAWGNDRSQPQHF
NA TRBJ1-1 TRBV4-1 NA TGCGCCAGCAGCCAAGATCCAGGGTTTAAAGCTTTCTTT CASSQDPGFKAFF
TRBD1 TRBJ1-5 TRBV28 many TGTGCCAGCAGTCCATTCACAGGGGAGGGACAGCCCCAGCATTTT CASSPFTGEGQPQHF
TRBD1 TRBJ1-4 TRBV3-1 many TGTGCCAGCAGCCAAGGACAGGGGGCAAGTGAAAAACTGTTTTTT CASSQGQGASEKLFF
TRBD1 TRBJ1-5 TRBV6-1 many TGTGCCAGCAGTGAAGGGTCGGCAGGGGGTAGTCCTTATAGCAATCAGCCCCAGCATTTT CASSEGSAGGSPYSNQPQHF
TRBD1 TRBJ2-7 TRBV6-1 NA TGTGCCAGCAGGGGCGGACAGGTTAGCTCCTACGAGCAGTACTTC CASRGGQVSSYEQYF
TRBD2 TRBJ2-7 TRBV29-1 many TGCAGCGTTATACCGGGACTATCCTTCTACGAGCAGTACTTC CSVIPGLSFYEQYF
NA TRBJ1-4 TRBV5-1 many TGCGCCAGCAGCTTTGGGCAGGGTAGGGAAAAACTGTTTTTT CASSFGQGREKLFF
TRBD2 TRBJ2-7 TRBV20-1 few TGCAGTGCCACCGGTGAGACTAGCGACTCCTACGAGCAGTACTTC CSATGETSDSYEQYF
TRBD1 TRBJ1-5 TRBV12-3/TRBV12-4 NA TGTGCCAGCAGATACAGGGGGGATCAGTCCCAGCATTTT CASRYRGDQSQHF
NA TRBJ2-7 TRBV7-3 few TGTGCCAGCAGCACCTCCTTCTCTAGCGACGAGCAGTACTTC CASSTSFSSDEQYF
NA TRBJ2-7 TRBV6-1 NA TGTGCCAGCTCTAGCGCCCACAGCTACTACGAGCAGTACTTC CASSSAHSYYEQYF
NA TRBJ1-5 TRBV5-1 few TGCGCCAGCAGCTTGGACCCAAATGCAGGGCATCAGCCCCAGCATTTT CASSLDPNAGHQPQHF
TRBD1 TRBJ2-7 TRBV28 many TGTGCCAGCTGGGGGACAGGGGGGTACGAGCAGTACTTC CASWGTGGYEQYF
NA TRBJ1-1 TRBV6-1 NA TGTGCCAGCAGGCCCGGTTCGACAGTAGCTTTCTTT CASRPGSTVAFF
TRBD2 TRBJ2-7 TRBV5-1 few TGCGCCAGCAGCCTGCGAGCGGGAGAACTCTACGAGCAGTACTTC CASSLRAGELYEQYF
NA TRBJ2-7 TRBV11-2 few TGTGCCAGCAGGCCCGGGACGGTACTTACAAGCTCCTACGAGCAGTACTTC CASRPGTVLTSSYEQYF